Reported below is one T cell receptor beta chain. Antigen: not known. These data are taken from a study of long-term antiretroviral therapy in people with HIV. Findings and caveats of the study: Clones showing expansion before ART dominated the repertoire at all time points. Transplant donor controls retained higher diversity, though diversity increased after ART.

This CDR3 spans 15 amino acids. After removal of 6 bases from V and 6 bases from J, the junction contained 14 bases not matched to a gene. The germline V gene has CDR1 SNHLY and CDR2 FYNNEI. Every donor had one or more pre-ART and two or more post-ART PBMC samples. Survey level was the resolution at which the v3.0 immunoSEQ assay ran. Profiled with immunoSEQ multiplex PCR; TCRdb holds only in-frame clones, not every one. The table has roughly 24,000 clones, around 86% seen once. Sequences were derived from unsorted PBMCs, sampled 1.8 years before starting antiretroviral therapy. The origin of this receptor is a young woman with HIV. The gene calls are TRBV2 and TRBJ2-7; 7 nucleotides agree with TRBD2. The CDR3 loop is CASRDEGGNLSEQYF. The CDR3 DNA follows: TGTGCCAGCAGGGACGAGGGAGGGAACTTGAGCGAGCAGTACTTC.